One sample yielded the 17 T cell receptor beta chains listed below, sequenced in a study of cytomegalovirus exposure and HLA in healthy donors. Researchers ran the PCR with 60 Vbeta and 13 Jbeta primers. Clones were read by immunoSEQ multiplex PCR, and TCRdb kept only the in-frame ones, dropping some. The data hold 150,000 to 200,000 clones, with roughly 87% observed a single time. The sample consisted of PBMCs. The source is a man aged 50 to 60 in good health and CMV-seropositive.

The chain couples TRBV11-2 to TRBJ2-7; 12 nucleotides align to TRBD2. In germline, CDR1 is SGHAT, CDR2 FQNNGV. The CDR3 runs 17 residues. V shed 5 bases, J shed 6 bases, and the junction held 14 bases outside the gene matches. The CDR3 nucleotides are TGTGCCAGCAGCCCCGAGGCCCTAGCGGGGGGGCCCGGCGAGCAGTACTTC. Its protein product is CASSPEALAGGPGEQYF. Variable domain in full (rest from reference TRBV11-2 and TRBJ2-7): EAGVAQSPRYKIIEKRQSVAFWCNPISGHATLYWYQQILGQGPKLLIQFQNNGVVDDSQLPKDRFSAERLKGVDSTLKIQPAKLEDSAVYLCASSPEALAGGPGEQYFGPGTRLTVT.

The gene calls are TRBV29-1 and TRBJ2-5; 7 nucleotides agree with TRBD1. The J segment lost 4 bases and the V segment lost 2 bases, leaving 4 bases of the junction unmatched. Germline-derived CDR1 and CDR2 are SQVTM and ANQGSEA. The CDR3 runs to 13 residues. CDR3 residues: CSVEQGVGETQYF. CDR3 DNA sequence: TGCAGCGTTGAACAGGGGGTGGGAGAGACCCAGTACTTC.

The chain links TRBV4-1 to TRBJ2-7; 7 positions match TRBD2. Germline CDR1 reads MGHRA; CDR2 reads YSYEKL. The CDR3 consists of 15 residues. J lost 1 base, V lost 3 bases, and 6 bases had no gene match. The CDR3 nucleotides read TGCGCCAGCAGCCAGGAACCGGGACTATCCTACGAGCAGTACTTC. Its protein product is CASSQEPGLSYEQYF.

This clone was recorded a few times. Here the CDR3 reads CASSITGMSEQYF. CDR3 bases: TGTGCCAGCAGTATTACAGGGATGAGCGAGCAGTACTTC. The rearrangement joins TRBV28 to TRBJ2-7, with D possibly matching TRBD1 (6 bases). The CDR3 consists of 13 residues. Trimming cost V 5 bases and J 6 bases, with 14 bases left between them. CDR1 and CDR2 (germline): MDHEN, SYDVKM.

This clone came up a few times. V is TRBV7-6 and J is TRBJ2-7; 7 bases map to TRBD2. Losses at the gene ends were 4 bases for V and 0 bases for J; bases not matched to a gene: 3. CDR1 SGHVS and CDR2 FNYEAQ come from the germline V gene. The CDR3 is made up of 14 amino acids. CDR3 in amino acids: CASSWSGGSYEQYF. CDR3 in DNA: TGTGCCAGCAGCTGGTCGGGAGGCTCCTACGAGCAGTACTTC.

This clone occurred a few times. This chain joins TRBV6-1 and TRBJ1-1, with D possibly TRBD1 on 5 matching bases. With 2 bases removed from V and 4 bases from J, the gap between germline ends came to 14 bases. The CDR3 extends over 15 amino acids. CDR1 is MNHNS and CDR2 is SASEGT in the germline V gene. The DNA for the CDR3 is TGTGCCAGCAGTGAATCCCCAGGGTCGGCCACTGAAGCTTTCTTT. It is translated as CASSESPGSATEAFF.

V and J are TRBV6-1 and TRBJ2-1, with D unresolved. The CDR3 has 12 residues. Deletions cut 8 bases from V and 4 bases from J, with 9 bases between. Germline assignment: CDR1 MNHNS and CDR2 SASEGT. The CDR3, as DNA: TGTGCCAGCGGTTTCAGATACAATGAGCAGTTCTTC. Protein: CASGFRYNEQFF.

J is TRBJ2-7 and V is TRBV7-9, with D unclear. With 5 bases removed from V and 3 bases from J, the gap between germline ends came to 8 bases. Germline lookup yields CDR1 SEHNR and CDR2 FQNEAQ (reference sequence). The CDR3 is made up of 12 amino acids. CDR3 bases: TGTGCCAGCAGCAACCCAGTCTACGAGCAGTACTTC. Its protein is CASSNPVYEQYF.

The chain combines TRBV19 with TRBJ1-2, with TRBD1 identical over 9 bases. CDR3 length: 17 residues. CDR1 LNHDA and CDR2 SQIVND come from the germline V gene (reference sequence). Trimming removed 9 bases from V and 4 bases from J; junction bases left unmatched: 18. The CDR3: CASSPGTGWNTGYGYTF. CDR3 in DNA: TGTGCCAGCAGTCCCGGGACAGGGTGGAATACAGGCTATGGCTACACCTTC.

This chain links TRBV18 with TRBJ1-6, with D tentatively TRBD1 (5 bases). Germline values: CDR1 KGHSH, CDR2 LQKENI. This CDR3 is 15 amino acids long. Trimming removed 2 bases from V and 5 bases from J, with 10 bases in between. The CDR3 sequence: CASSPAGRDNSPLHF. DNA for the CDR3: TGTGCCAGCTCACCAGCAGGGAGGGATAATTCACCCCTCCACTTT.

The chain has TRBV9 and TRBJ2-1, with 9 bases lining up with TRBD1. The germline V gene has CDR1 SGDLS and CDR2 YYNGEE. V dropped 1 base and J dropped 6; count of bases not matched to a gene: 17. The CDR3 covers 19 residues. For the CDR3, the DNA is TGTGCCAGCAGCGTATCCCCCCCGGGACAGGGATTTGTGGGCAATGAGCAGTTCTTC. The encoded protein is CASSVSPPGQGFVGNEQFF.

The chain links TRBV10-3 to TRBJ1-2; tentative D call: TRBD1 (5 bases). V was cut by 3 bases and J by 1 base, with 12 bases left in between. The CDR3 has 15 amino acids. CDR1 is ENHRY and CDR2 is SYGVKD in the germline V gene. The CDR3 region is CAISDSRDLNYGYTF. DNA for the CDR3: TGTGCCATCAGTGATAGCAGGGATCTTAACTATGGCTACACCTTC.

The rearrangement joins TRBV15 to TRBJ1-6, with 10 positions matching TRBD1. J gave up 8 bases and V 2 bases, and 3 bases lay outside the gene matches. Germline CDR1 is LNHNV and CDR2 is YYDKDF (reference sequence). This CDR3 region has 15 residues. In DNA form, the CDR3 reads TGTGCCACCAGCAGACGAGGGACAGGGGATTCACCCCTCCACTTT. Translating it yields CATSRRGTGDSPLHF.

This chain connects TRBV2 to TRBJ1-5; 8 bases match TRBD1. CDR1 is SNHLY and CDR2 is FYNNEI in the germline V gene. V was pared by 3 bases and J by 3 bases, with 1 base of the junction left unmatched. The CDR3 has 14 residues. This CDR3 is CASSEGQVNQPQHF. The CDR3, as DNA: TGTGCCAGCAGTGAGGGACAGGTCAATCAGCCCCAGCATTTT. Together with reference TRBV2 and TRBJ1-5, the CDR3 gives the full variable domain: EPEVTQTPSHQVTQMGQEVILRCVPISNHLYFYWYRQILGQKVEFLVSFYNNEISEKSEIFDDQFSVERPDGSNFTLKIRSTKLEDSAMYFCASSEGQVNQPQHFGDGTRLSIL.

The rearrangement joins TRBV5-6 to TRBJ2-1; TRBD1 is a possible D gene (6 bases). V lost 1 base, J lost 7 bases, and 15 bases lay in between. Germline CDR1 reads SGHDT; CDR2 reads YYEEEE. The CDR3 is 15 residues long. CDR3 in amino acids: CASSLTGIGNNEQFF. In nucleotides, the CDR3 is TGTGCCAGCAGCTTGACAGGGATTGGTAATAATGAGCAGTTCTTC.

This rearrangement joins TRBV7-3 to TRBJ2-1, with 10 nucleotides matching TRBD2. The CDR3 runs 15 residues. The germline CDR1 and CDR2 sequences are SGHTA and FQGTGA. The trim removed 5 bases at V and 2 bases at J, leaving 3 bases unmatched. The CDR3 DNA reads TGTGCCAGCAGCCCAAGCGGGAGGGCCTACAATGAGCAGTTCTTC. Amino acid sequence: CASSPSGRAYNEQFF.

This clone has a single count. This chain links TRBV7-2 with TRBJ2-5; a possible D gene is TRBD2 (6 bases). The V and J ends lost 5 bases and 7 bases respectively, with 23 bases between them. The length of the CDR3 is 16 residues. Germline V gene data show CDR1 as SGHTA and CDR2 as FQGNSA. CDR3 loop: CASSPSRRAVGGTQYF. The CDR3 region has the DNA TGTGCCAGCAGCCCCTCCAGAAGGGCAGTGGGAGGGACCCAGTACTTC.